This TCR beta chain was retrieved from a study of blood T cell repertoires in COVID-19. Study-level background: Material from acute and convalescent COVID-19 was sourced from the United States, Italy and Spain. The analysed material was cDNA or gDNA that came from T cells, B-cell-depleted T cells, or PBMCs.

Germline V gives CDR1 MNHEY, CDR2 SVGEGT. With V trimmed by 1 base and J by 2 bases, 7 bases remained unmatched. The length of the CDR3 is 17 residues. Authors' processing steps: Amplification of reference gene primers provided the estimated nucleated cell counts. Using immunoSEQ multiplex PCR, the repertoire was profiled, and TCRdb retains in-frame clones only, with some absent. Clone size and the V and J calls come from that table; the DNA yielded D and trimming. The table includes some 100,000 clones, around 81% detected once. V gene TRBV6-2 or TRBV6-3 combines with J gene TRBJ1-2; 10 bases match TRBD1. This receptor was taken from a human donor in a cohort sampled during active COVID-19. The sample consisted of peripheral blood. The CDR3 protein is CASSYYDRGRVNYGYTF. CDR3 nucleotide sequence: TGTGCCAGCAGTTACTACGACAGGGGGCGCGTGAACTATGGCTACACCTTC.